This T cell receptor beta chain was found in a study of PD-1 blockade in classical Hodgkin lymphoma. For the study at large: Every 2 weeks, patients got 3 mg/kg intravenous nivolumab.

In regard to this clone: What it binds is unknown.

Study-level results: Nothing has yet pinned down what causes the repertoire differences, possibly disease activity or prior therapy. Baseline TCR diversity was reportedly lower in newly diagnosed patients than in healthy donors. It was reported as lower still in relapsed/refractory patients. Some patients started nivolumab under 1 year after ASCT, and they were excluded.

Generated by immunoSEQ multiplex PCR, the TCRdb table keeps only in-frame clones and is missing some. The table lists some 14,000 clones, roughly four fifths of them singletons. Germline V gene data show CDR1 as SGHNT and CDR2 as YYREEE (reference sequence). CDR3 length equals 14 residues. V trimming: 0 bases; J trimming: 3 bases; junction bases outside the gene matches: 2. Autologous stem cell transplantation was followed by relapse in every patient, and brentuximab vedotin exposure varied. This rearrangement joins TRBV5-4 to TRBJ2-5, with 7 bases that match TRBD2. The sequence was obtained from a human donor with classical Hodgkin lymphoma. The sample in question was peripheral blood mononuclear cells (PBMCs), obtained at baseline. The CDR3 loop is CASSLAGLEETQYF. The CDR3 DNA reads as TGTGCCAGCAGCTTGGCTGGACTAGAAGAGACCCAGTACTTC.